A single sample is the source of the 25 T cell receptor beta chains below, sequenced in a study of shared T cell receptors in the human thymus (dated by TCRdb to the early 2020s). Libraries were constructed by the immunoSEQ multiplex PCR assay. TCRdb holds this immuneACCESS table with in-frame rearrangements only. Some clones are missing; in checked studies, unresolved V genes explain under half, and the rest has no known cause. For this sample the table gives more than 550,000 clones, of which around 87% were detected only once. The leading ten clones occupy more than 0.009% of the sample. This sample also appeared in a second study, on human thymus T cells.

The sequencing sample was made of thymocytes. These receptors were taken from a boy in the first two years of life with a congenital heart defect. Donor details come from another sample of the same person, matched by shared clones.

This clone was found once. The chain uses TRBV5-8 and TRBJ2-3; D may be TRBD1 (6 bases). Trimming stripped 0 bases from V and 1 base from J, with 6 bases between. The length of the CDR3 is 14 residues. Per the germline V gene, CDR1 is SGHTS and CDR2 is YDEGEE. This CDR3 is CASSLDRGTDTQYF. The CDR3 DNA follows: TGTGCCAGCAGCTTGGACAGGGGCACAGATACGCAGTATTTT.

This clone was found once. The V and J genes are TRBV5-5 and TRBJ1-5; 8 bases are a match to TRBD1. CDR3 size: 16 residues. Germline assignment: CDR1 SGHKS and CDR2 YYEKEE (reference sequence). The V and J ends lost 4 bases and 2 bases, in that order; junction bases with no gene match: 8. The CDR3 DNA is TGTGCCAGCAGCCCCGGGACAGGTAGGGGCAATCAGCCCCAGCATTTT. It translates to CASSPGTGRGNQPQHF.

The J gene is TRBJ1-1, the V gene TRBV14, with D possibly being TRBD1 (6 bases). CDR1 and CDR2 (germline): SGHDN, FVKESK. V was cut by 0 bases and J by 6 bases, with 14 bases left in between. The CDR3 sequence is 15 residues long. CDR3 sequence: CASSQDLTGKSEAFF. CDR3 in DNA: TGTGCCAGCAGCCAAGATCTAACAGGGAAGTCTGAAGCTTTCTTT.

The chain uses TRBV7-6 and TRBJ2-1; no firm D call. The CDR3 runs to 13 residues. From germline, CDR1 is SGHVS and CDR2 FNYEAQ. The V gene lost 4 bases and the J gene lost 8 bases, with 12 bases spanning the gap. The CDR3 spells CASSSHPVHEQFF. The CDR3 nucleotides read TGTGCCAGCAGCTCGCACCCGGTCCATGAGCAGTTCTTC.

This clone appeared a single time. The chain uses TRBV7-9 and TRBJ1-1; 8 positions agree with TRBD1. Germline V gene data show CDR1 as SEHNR and CDR2 as FQNEAQ (reference sequence). The CDR3 runs 16 residues. V lost 2 bases, J lost 5 bases, and 10 bases stayed unmatched. CDR3 in amino acids: CASSLCAGGRGTEAFF. CDR3 nucleotide sequence: TGTGCCAGCAGCTTATGTGCAGGGGGCAGGGGGACTGAAGCTTTCTTT.

This clone appeared a few times. The chain has TRBV6-1 and TRBJ2-5, with 9 nucleotides matching TRBD2. Germline values: CDR1 MNHNS, CDR2 SASEGT. This CDR3 has 15 amino acids. The V segment lost 6 bases and the J segment 6 bases; nucleotides outside the gene matches: 11. For the CDR3, the DNA is TGTGCCAGCAGCCCCTGGCGGGAGGGGGGACAGACCCAGTACTTC. Amino acids: CASSPWREGGQTQYF.

V usage is TRBV27 and J usage is TRBJ2-7; 8 bases map to TRBD2. V lost 6 bases and J lost 4; bases outside the gene matches: 11. Germline V gene data show CDR1 as MNHEY and CDR2 as SMNVEV (reference sequence). The CDR3 has 15 residues. The CDR3 DNA is TGTGCCAGCAGCCTTACCGGGACTAGAAGGTACGAGCAGTACTTC. It is translated as CASSLTGTRRYEQYF.

The chain has TRBV4-1 and TRBJ2-3; maybe TRBD2 (6 bases). V was clipped by 0 bases and J by 6 bases, with 19 bases between them. The CDR3 length is 17 residues. Germline assignment: CDR1 MGHRA and CDR2 YSYEKL. CDR3 protein: CASSQDRATGGRDTQYF. CDR3 nucleotides: TGCGCCAGCAGCCAAGATCGGGCTACCGGGGGTAGGGATACGCAGTATTTT.

The gene calls are TRBV11-2 and TRBJ2-1; TRBD2 aligns across 8 bases. Trimming at V came to 3 bases and at J to 7 bases, leaving 11 bases not matched to a gene. Germline lookup yields CDR1 SGHAT and CDR2 FQNNGV. CDR3 length: 16 amino acids. The CDR3 DNA sequence: TGTGCCAGCAGCTTTCGGCTGGCGGGAGGAGAGAATGAGCAGTTCTTC. Its protein is CASSFRLAGGENEQFF.

The chain carries TRBV27 and TRBJ2-1; 13 bases are a match to TRBD2. The CDR3 runs 18 residues. The junction had 7 bases not matched to a gene; V was cut back by 5 bases and J by 0 bases. The germline V gene encodes CDR1 MNHEY and CDR2 SMNVEV (reference sequence). CDR3 bases: TGTGCCAGCAGTCTCAAGACTAGCGGGGGGAGCTCCTACAATGAGCAGTTCTTC. It encodes CASSLKTSGGSSYNEQFF.

The rearrangement joins TRBV4-2 to TRBJ1-6; perhaps TRBD1 as D (5 bases). V was pared by 1 base and J by 7 bases, with 8 bases between. Germline values: CDR1 LGHNA, CDR2 YNFKEQ. The CDR3 extends over 14 amino acids. The CDR3 spells CASSQAGNNSPLHF. As DNA, the CDR3 is TGTGCCAGCAGCCAAGCAGGGAACAATTCACCCCTCCACTTT.

This chain links TRBV28 with TRBJ2-2, with TRBD1 matching 11 bases. With 7 bases clipped from V and 0 bases from J, the junction kept 4 bases outside the gene matches. There are 16 residues in the CDR3. Germline values: CDR1 MDHEN, CDR2 SYDVKM. CDR3 loop: CASTSDRGPNTGELFF. The DNA for the CDR3 is TGTGCCAGCACCTCGGACAGGGGGCCGAACACCGGGGAGCTGTTTTTT.

The chain employs TRBV11-2 and TRBJ1-1; tentatively, D is TRBD1 (6 bases). Trimming shortened V by 5 bases and J by 4 bases, and 20 bases separated the two germline ends. CDR3 length: 16 residues. Germline CDR1 reads SGHAT; CDR2 reads FQNNGV. This CDR3 reads CASSPLRIGRGTEAFF. CDR3 bases: TGTGCCAGCAGCCCCCTTCGGATCGGCAGGGGCACTGAAGCTTTCTTT.

The V gene is TRBV27, the J gene TRBJ2-1, with 8 bases matching TRBD2. This CDR3 region has 17 residues. V lost 2 bases to trimming and J lost 3 bases; unmatched junction nucleotides: 9. CDR1 and CDR2 from the germline V gene are MNHEY and SMNVEV (reference sequence). CDR3 amino acids: CASSLTEASGYYNEQFF. CDR3 bases: TGTGCCAGCAGTTTAACCGAGGCTAGCGGGTACTACAATGAGCAGTTCTTC.

This sequence joins TRBV10-1 and TRBJ2-7; 8 bases are shared with TRBD1. CDR1 WNHNN and CDR2 SYGVQD come from the germline V gene (reference sequence). The junction had 6 bases not matched to a gene; V was cut back by 4 bases and J by 4 bases. This CDR3 spans 14 amino acids. The CDR3 region is CASSAGTGRYEQYF. The DNA for the CDR3 is TGCGCCAGCAGTGCCGGGACAGGACGTTACGAGCAGTACTTC.

This clone has a handful of counts. J is TRBJ1-2 and V is TRBV5-6; 10 positions match TRBD1. The CDR3 loop spans 16 amino acids. Germline lookup yields CDR1 SGHDT and CDR2 YYEEEE. Germline trimming cut 1 base from V and 4 bases from J; bases unmatched to any gene: 7. The CDR3 reads CASSLLGTGVGYGYTF. The CDR3 DNA sequence: TGTGCCAGCAGCTTGTTGGGGACAGGGGTCGGCTATGGCTACACCTTC.

V gene TRBV6-1 combines with J gene TRBJ2-4; TRBD2 matches at 9 bases. With V trimmed by 4 bases and J by 3 bases, 7 bases remained unmatched. In germline, CDR1 is MNHNS, CDR2 SASEGT. The CDR3 extends over 16 amino acids. Here the CDR3 DNA reads TGTGCCAGCAGTGCGTCTAGCGGGGCTAACAAAAACATTCAGTACTTC. Protein sequence: CASSASSGANKNIQYF.

The table lists this clone with a few counts. The J gene is TRBJ1-1, the V gene TRBV5-4; D remains ambiguous. Trimming took 6 bases from V and 1 from J, leaving 10 bases between them. CDR1 SGHNT and CDR2 YYREEE come from the germline V gene (reference sequence). This CDR3 comprises 13 residues. The CDR3 DNA follows: TGTGCCAGCACCCCATTCGGGAACACTGAAGCTTTCTTT. The encoded protein is CASTPFGNTEAFF.

The chain recombines TRBV6-6 with TRBJ2-1; 12 bases fit TRBD2. Losses at the gene ends were 5 bases for V and 1 base for J; bases not matched to a gene: 3. The CDR3 runs to 16 residues. Germline V gene lookup returns CDR1 MNHNY and CDR2 SVGAGI (reference sequence). CDR3 nucleotide sequence: TGTGCCAGCAGTGCTAGCGGGGGGGTTTCCTACAATGAGCAGTTCTTC. Its translation: CASSASGGVSYNEQFF.

The CDR3 protein is CASSPGEGLVSYEQYF. The CDR3 bases are TGTGCCAGCAGCCCCGGGGAGGGGCTGGTATCCTACGAGCAGTACTTC. This chain joins TRBV7-6 and TRBJ2-7, with TRBD2 matching 7 bases. Germline V lookup: CDR1 SGHVS, CDR2 FNYEAQ. V was pared by 5 bases and J by 1 base, with 11 bases of the junction left unmatched. There are 16 residues in the CDR3.

The rearrangement links TRBV5-8 to TRBJ2-2; TRBD2 matches at 9 bases. Germline V lookup: CDR1 SGHTS, CDR2 YDEGEE. The CDR3 covers 16 residues. V was pared by 5 bases and J by 2 bases, with 7 bases of the junction left unmatched. The CDR3 loop is CASRIAGGPNTGELFF. The CDR3 region has the DNA TGTGCCAGCAGGATCGCGGGGGGGCCTAACACCGGGGAGCTGTTTTTT.

The sample holds one count of this clone. CDR3 in amino acids: CASSQDTDRDTGELFF. Written as DNA, the CDR3 is TGTGCCAGCAGCCAAGATACTGACAGAGACACCGGGGAGCTGTTTTTT. This sequence joins TRBV14 and TRBJ2-2; TRBD1 is a possible D gene (5 bases). CDR1 SGHDN and CDR2 FVKESK come from the germline V gene. The CDR3 totals 16 residues. The V end was cut by 0 bases, the J end by 3 bases, with 11 bases between.

The rearrangement joins TRBV5-1 to TRBJ2-6, with 8 bases matching TRBD1. Trimming cost V 0 bases and J 0 bases; bases outside gene matches: 11. The CDR3 contains 20 residues. Germline loops: CDR1 SGHRS, CDR2 YFSETQ. The CDR3 is CASSLAGPTGDRSGANVLTF. DNA for the CDR3: TGCGCCAGCAGCTTGGCCGGGCCGACAGGGGACCGCTCTGGGGCCAACGTCCTGACTTTC.

J is TRBJ2-5 and V is TRBV28; weak D call: TRBD1 (8 bases). The V end was cut by 2 bases, the J end by 4 bases, with 17 bases between. Germline assignment: CDR1 MDHEN and CDR2 SYDVKM. The CDR3 consists of 16 residues. The CDR3 coding sequence is TGTGCCAGCAGTTTAACAGGGGGGGCCTCAGGAGAGACCCAGTACTTC. This translates into CASSLTGGASGETQYF.

This chain connects TRBV13 to TRBJ1-6, with 7 bases aligning to TRBD1. This CDR3 has 14 amino acids. V gave up 6 bases and J gave up 10 bases; unmatched junction bases: 9. The V gene's germline CDR1 is PRHDT and CDR2 FYEKMQ (reference sequence). In DNA form, the CDR3 reads TGTGCCAGCAGAAACCACCTCAGGGGGTCACCCCTCCACTTT. Translated: CASRNHLRGSPLHF.